This T cell receptor (beta chain) was retrieved from a study of neurological immune-mediated disorders. 5'RACE generated cDNA with 10-nucleotide random UMIs. TCRdb re-derived calls from the 5' RACE reads in MiXCR, one entry per CDR3 protein. The top ten clones hold 1.8% of a sample with around 80,000 distinct CDR3 sequences, around a tenth of them seen once. The study's findings and limits: Expanded clones shared no CDR3 amino acid sequences across subjects, suggesting private repertoires in all groups. It was HTLV-1-associated myelopathy that showed the most TCR clonal expansion, while multiple sclerosis showed the least, falling below healthy controls.

Unsorted libraries came from 2 million PBMCs stored at -80 °C. This clonotype has ten or more counts. Its antigen is unknown. CDR3 length: 12 amino acids. The germline V and J ends were trimmed by 8 bases and 4 bases, with 11 bases remaining between them. Per germline, CDR1 ENHRY and CDR2 SYGVKD. The V call is TRBV10-3, the J call TRBJ1-2; the D gene is possibly TRBD1 (6 bases). The clonotype comes from a middle-aged man in good health. Sequences were obtained from PBMCs. DNA of the CDR3: TGTGCCATCCCAGGGACATCCTATGGCTACACCTTC. Translating it yields CAIPGTSYGYTF.